This passage covers 25 T cell receptor beta chains from one sample sequenced in a study of blood T cell repertoires in COVID-19. Data came from immunoSEQ multiplex PCR; TCRdb stores just in-frame clones and leaves some out. The sample lists about 270,000 clones, more than 85% occurring once. The source material was PBMCs or T cells enriched from blood (not recorded which). Every receptor here comes from a man aged 40-49 years who had been exposed to COVID-19.

The chain employs TRBV24-1 and TRBJ2-7; TRBD1 aligns across 9 bases. The CDR3 is 14 residues long. Per germline, CDR1 KGHDR and CDR2 SFDVKD. With 2 bases clipped from V and 3 bases from J, the junction kept 1 base outside the gene matches. CDR3 region: CATSDSTGGYEQYF. The CDR3 region has the DNA TGTGCCACCAGTGATTCGACAGGGGGCTACGAGCAGTACTTC.

The chain has TRBV10-1 and TRBJ1-5; D is uncertain. V lost 2 bases and J lost 2, with 16 bases in between. Germline V gives CDR1 WNHNN, CDR2 SYGVQD (reference sequence). The CDR3 runs 17 residues. As DNA, the CDR3 is TGCGCCAGCAGTGAGCCTACTTTATACAGATGCAATCAGCCCCAGCATTTT. Its translation: CASSEPTLYRCNQPQHF.

The rearrangement joins TRBV7-9 to TRBJ1-3; 8 nucleotides agree with TRBD1. This CDR3 spans 14 amino acids. V was pared by 5 bases and J by 4 bases, with 4 bases of the junction left unmatched. Germline CDR1 and CDR2: SEHNR and FQNEAQ (reference sequence). The CDR3 here is CASSMTGEGNTIYF. CDR3 nucleotides: TGTGCCAGCAGCATGACAGGGGAAGGAAACACCATATATTTT.

The chain uses TRBV28 and TRBJ1-5; D is ambiguous. CDR3 length: 16 residues. The V end lost 2 bases, the J end lost 4 bases, and 15 bases lay between the germline ends. Per the germline V gene, CDR1 is MDHEN and CDR2 is SYDVKM. The CDR3 nucleotides are TGTGCCAGCAGTTTAAGTTATGGGCATGGAAATCAGCCCCAGCATTTT. Residues: CASSLSYGHGNQPQHF. Drawing the rest from reference TRBV28 and TRBJ1-5, the complete variable domain is DVKVTQSSRYLVKRTGEKVFLECVQDMDHENMFWYRQDPGLGLRLIYFSYDVKMKEKGDIPEGYSVSREKKERFSLILESASTNQTSMYLCASSLSYGHGNQPQHFGDGTRLSIL.

CDR3 in DNA: TGTGCCAGCAGCTTCGGACTAGCGGGGCCCACAGATACGCAGTATTTT. This sequence encodes CASSFGLAGPTDTQYF. The V gene is TRBV7-8, the J gene TRBJ2-3; 12 bases agree with TRBD2. V dropped 3 bases and J dropped 2; count of bases not matched to a gene: 3. This CDR3 spans 16 amino acids. Germline values: CDR1 SGHVS, CDR2 FQNEAQ.

The rearrangement joins TRBV19 to TRBJ1-1; D remains ambiguous. CDR1 and CDR2 (germline): LNHDA, SQIVND (reference sequence). V lost 5 bases and J 7 bases, leaving 5 bases between the germline ends. This CDR3 is 10 amino acids long. CDR3 DNA: TGTGCCAGTAGTGCGGTTGAAGCTTTCTTT. Residues: CASSAVEAFF. Full variable domain (rest looked up from reference TRBV19 and TRBJ1-1): DGGITQSPKYLFRKEGQNVTLSCEQNLNHDAMYWYRQDPGQGLRLIYYSQIVNDFQKGDIAEGYSVSREKKESFPLTVTSAQKNPTAFYLCASSAVEAFFGQGTRLTVV.

This rearrangement joins TRBV7-9 to TRBJ2-1; 8 nucleotides line up with TRBD1. This CDR3 is built from 15 residues. J lost 5 bases, V lost 5 bases, and 8 bases had no gene match. Germline V gives CDR1 SEHNR, CDR2 FQNEAQ (reference sequence). CDR3 loop: CASSRQGKGHNEQFF. CDR3 in DNA: TGTGCCAGCAGCCGACAGGGGAAGGGGCACAATGAGCAGTTCTTC.

A single count supports this clone. This chain joins TRBV5-1 and TRBJ2-3; 8 bases are a match to TRBD1. Germline CDR1 reads SGHRS; CDR2 reads YFSETQ. This CDR3 has 14 residues. The ends lost 3 bases at V and 5 bases at J; junction bases unmatched: 5. The CDR3 protein is CASSSQGAKDTQYF. DNA of the CDR3: TGCGCCAGCAGCTCCCAGGGGGCTAAAGATACGCAGTATTTT.

The V call is TRBV12-3 or TRBV12-4, the J call TRBJ2-7; D perhaps matches TRBD1 (5 bases). This CDR3 has 13 amino acids. Trimming pared 4 bases from V and 3 bases from J, leaving 10 bases between. CDR3 sequence: CASSSGQVYEQYF. DNA for the CDR3: TGTGCCAGCAGTTCCGGACAAGTCTACGAGCAGTACTTC.

This clone appeared once. The rearrangement joins TRBV6-1 to TRBJ2-7; D unclear. Germline V gives CDR1 MNHNS, CDR2 SASEGT. V lost 3 bases and J 0 bases, leaving 12 bases between the germline ends. The CDR3 consists of 15 residues. CDR3 in amino acids: CASSDMTASSYEQYF. For the CDR3, the DNA is TGTGCCAGCAGTGACATGACGGCTAGCTCCTACGAGCAGTACTTC.

The sample holds a few counts of this clone. The same CDR3 is also encoded by other DNA sequences in this sample. The chain couples TRBV3-1 (or the pseudogene TRBV3-2) to TRBJ2-1, with 11 bases fitting TRBD2. V trimming: 4 bases; J trimming: 4 bases; junction bases outside the gene matches: 6. This CDR3 spans 16 amino acids. The germline CDR1 and CDR2 sequences are LGHDT and YNNKEL (reference sequence). CDR3 protein: CASSRPTSGKYNEQFF. The DNA for the CDR3 is TGTGCCAGCAGCCGACCGACTAGCGGGAAGTACAATGAGCAGTTCTTC.

This rearrangement joins TRBV9 to TRBJ2-2; D not resolved. V was pared by 0 bases and J by 6 bases, with 12 bases between. Germline lookup yields CDR1 SGDLS and CDR2 YYNGEE. The CDR3 is 15 residues long. The CDR3 spells CASSVGPSLAGELFF. In nucleotides, the CDR3 is TGTGCCAGCAGCGTAGGGCCTAGTCTAGCCGGGGAGCTGTTTTTT.

This clone has only one observation. The chain uses TRBV5-4 and TRBJ2-1; 7 positions agree with TRBD2. The CDR3 loop spans 16 amino acids. Germline CDR1 SGHNT, CDR2 YYREEE (reference sequence). After removal of 0 bases from V and 12 bases from J, the junction contained 15 bases not matched to a gene. CDR3 sequence (DNA): TGTGCCAGCAGCTTGGTGCGTCTAGCGGAAATTGTAGGGCAGTTCTTC. Encoded protein: CASSLVRLAEIVGQFF. The entire variable domain, with the rest obtained from reference TRBV5-4 and TRBJ2-1, is as follows: ETGVTQSPTHLIKTRGQQVTLRCSSQSGHNTVSWYQQALGQGPQFIFQYYREEENGRGNFPPRFSGLQFPNYSSELNVNALELDDSALYLCASSLVRLAEIVGQFFGPGTRLTVL.

This chain connects TRBV24-1 to TRBJ2-5; the D gene is possibly TRBD2 (6 bases). The CDR3 spans 13 residues. Germline values: CDR1 KGHDR, CDR2 SFDVKD. V dropped 3 bases and J dropped 4 bases, with 8 bases sitting between them. CDR3 region: CATSDGTPETQYF. The CDR3 DNA reads as TGTGCCACCAGTGATGGGACTCCAGAGACCCAGTACTTC.

The V and J genes are TRBV28 and TRBJ2-1; 8 nucleotides agree with TRBD2. J gave up 2 bases and V 6 bases, and 9 bases lay outside the gene matches. The CDR3 spans 16 residues. CDR1 MDHEN and CDR2 SYDVKM come from the germline V gene. CDR3 coding DNA: TGTGCCAGCAGGCCCCCTGCCGGGAGGGCCTACAATGAGCAGTTCTTC. This gives the protein CASRPPAGRAYNEQFF.

The chain carries TRBV19 and TRBJ2-3; 11 bases align to TRBD2. V trimming: 0 bases; J trimming: 0 bases; junction bases outside the gene matches: 5. The germline gives CDR1 LNHDA, CDR2 SQIVND (reference sequence). The CDR3 runs to 18 residues. As DNA, the CDR3 is TGTGCCAGTAGTATAGATCGCAGACTAGCGGGGAGCACAGATACGCAGTATTTT. Translation: CASSIDRRLAGSTDTQYF.

Regarding this clone: Additional DNA sequences in this sample encode the identical CDR3. J is TRBJ2-7 and V is TRBV5-1; 10 nucleotides line up with TRBD2. The CDR3 covers 15 residues. The V and J ends lost 4 bases and 1 base, in that order; junction bases with no gene match: 5. Per the germline V gene, CDR1 is SGHRS and CDR2 is YFSETQ. CDR3: CASSLTSGSSYEQYF. CDR3 nucleotides: TGCGCCAGCAGCCTGACTAGCGGGTCGTCCTACGAGCAGTACTTC.

This clone was seen once. The rearrangement joins TRBV3-1 (or the pseudogene TRBV3-2) to TRBJ1-2, with D hard to call. V lost 4 bases and J 0 bases, leaving 21 bases between the germline ends. The CDR3 has 18 residues. The V gene's germline CDR1 is LGHDT and CDR2 YNNKEL (reference sequence). CDR3 protein: CASSLRGFLFPSNYGYTF. In DNA form, the CDR3 reads TGTGCCAGCAGCCTTAGAGGGTTTCTCTTCCCCTCTAACTATGGCTACACCTTC.

V usage is TRBV15 and J usage is TRBJ2-7, with D maybe TRBD2 (5 bases). Germline V gives CDR1 LNHNV, CDR2 YYDKDF (reference sequence). There are 14 residues in the CDR3. V dropped 5 bases and J dropped 0 bases, with 11 bases sitting between them. CDR3 region: CATSARSDSYEQYF. CDR3 in DNA: TGTGCCACCAGCGCTCGTAGCGACTCCTACGAGCAGTACTTC.

J is TRBJ1-1 and V is TRBV21-1; the table calls TRBD1, which could not be checked here. TRBV21-1 is recorded as a pseudogene. The CDR3 loop spans 13 amino acids. CDR3 amino acids: CASGPDRASEAFF. The CDR3 DNA reads as TGTGCCAGCGGACCGGACAGGGCCTCTGAAGCTTTCTTT.

The chain employs TRBV27 and TRBJ1-6, with 7 bases that match TRBD1. The CDR3 loop spans 17 amino acids. The germline gives CDR1 MNHEY, CDR2 SMNVEV (reference sequence). J gave up 0 bases and V 6 bases, and 8 bases lay outside the gene matches. CDR3 coding DNA: TGTGCCAGCAGGAAGACAGGGATTAGCTCCTATAATTCACCCCTCCACTTT. Its translation is CASRKTGISSYNSPLHF.

This chain uses TRBV29-1 with TRBJ2-6, with D unclear. Trimming shortened V by 4 bases and J by 2 bases, and 18 bases separated the two germline ends. CDR1 is SQVTM, CDR2 ANQGSEA, per germline. The length of the CDR3 is 17 residues. The CDR3 here is CSVARVPHVPGANVLTF. DNA of the CDR3: TGCAGCGTTGCACGGGTTCCTCATGTCCCTGGGGCCAACGTCCTGACTTTC.

The rearrangement joins TRBV9 to TRBJ2-1, with D tentatively TRBD2 (7 bases). V was trimmed by 1 base and J by 8 bases, leaving 19 bases between them. Germline loops: CDR1 SGDLS, CDR2 YYNGEE. This CDR3 has 16 residues. The CDR3 nucleotides read TGTGCCAGCAGCGTAAGAGGGGGGACTACCCTTGATGAGCAGTTCTTC. This codes for CASSVRGGTTLDEQFF.

The rearrangement links TRBV7-2 to TRBJ2-3, with 9 bases aligning to TRBD1. With V trimmed by 4 bases and J by 1 base, 3 bases remained unmatched. The CDR3 is made up of 15 amino acids. Per germline, CDR1 SGHTA and CDR2 FQGNSA. DNA of the CDR3: TGTGCCAGCAGCTACCGGACAGGGGGCACAGATACGCAGTATTTT. It codes for CASSYRTGGTDTQYF.

V is TRBV28 and J is TRBJ1-5; no reliable D call. Germline loops: CDR1 MDHEN, CDR2 SYDVKM. This CDR3 comprises 14 residues. The V end was cut by 7 bases, the J end by 6 bases, with 16 bases between. In nucleotides, the CDR3 is TGTGCCAGCACTAGAGGGTCACCGGCTCAGCCCCAGCATTTT. Translated: CASTRGSPAQPQHF.